This TCR beta chain was sequenced in a study of technical replicates of blood from a few donors. This clone was picked up one time. Germline V gives CDR1 SGHRS, CDR2 YFSETQ. V lost 0 bases, J lost 3 bases, and 7 bases stayed unmatched. CDR3 size: 17 residues. Libraries were prepared by immunoSEQ multiplex PCR; TCRdb keeps only in-frame clonotypes and omits some of them. The sample lists almost 70,000 clones; over 70% were seen once. Sequenced input: PBMCs. The chain carries TRBV5-1 and TRBJ2-2, with 8 positions matching TRBD2. The clonotype originates from a human donor in good health. Some clones in this sample may be carry-over from other donors' samples. CDR3 amino acids: CASSLEFGRVDTGELFF. The CDR3 DNA follows: TGCGCCAGCAGCTTGGAGTTCGGGAGGGTCGACACCGGGGAGCTGTTTTTT. Together with reference TRBV5-1 and TRBJ2-2, the CDR3 gives the full variable domain: KAGVTQTPRYLIKTRGQQVTLSCSPISGHRSVSWYQQTPGQGLQFLFEYFSETQRNKGNFPGRFSGRQFSNSRSEMNVSTLELGDSALYLCASSLEFGRVDTGELFFGEGSRLTVL.